This T cell receptor beta chain was sequenced in a study of blood T cell repertoires in COVID-19. Whole-study context: PBMCs, B-cell-depleted T cells, or T cells provided the cDNA or gDNA that made up the material.

This clone was seen just once. The CDR3 is 15 residues long. Trimming cost V 1 base and J 0 bases; bases outside gene matches: 1. The V gene's germline CDR1 is LNHNV and CDR2 YYDKDF (reference sequence). In the original processing: Estimated nucleated cell counts came from reference gene primer amplification. TCRdb's table, derived via immunoSEQ multiplex PCR, lists solely in-frame clones and lacks some. That table gives V, J and clone size, and the DNA gave D and trimming. This sample has some 300,000 clones, with 70% to 90% found just once. Sequencing used peripheral blood. The receptor's source is a man aged 70-80 years with acute or convalescent COVID-19. The rearrangement links TRBV15 to TRBJ2-3; 7 bases agree with TRBD1. The CDR3 region is CATSRGGQSTDTQYF. CDR3 nucleotide sequence: TGTGCCACCAGCAGAGGGGGACAGAGCACAGATACGCAGTATTTT.